This T cell receptor (beta chain) was retrieved from a study of regulatory T cells in long-lasting Graves disease. Through Arm-PCR of CDR3 regions and iRepertoire HTBI primers, TCR beta libraries were built. Using its own MiXCR run on the multiplex PCR reads, TCRdb lists one record per CDR3 protein. Among 420,000 or so distinct CDR3 sequences listed, around 24% were seen once. Ten or more counts support this clonotype. Time point specified: persistent/refractory GD, antithyroid drugs over 5 years with positive TRAb. Preparation of the TCR library used RNA extracted from PBMCs. Trimming took 5 bases from V and 8 from J, leaving 15 bases between them. CDR3 length equals 13 residues. Germline CDR1 SGHAT, CDR2 FQDESV (reference sequence).

The sequencing here drew on peripheral blood mononuclear cells (PBMCs), taken when the disease was refractory, from a patient treated with antithyroid drugs. The rearrangement joins TRBV11-1 to TRBJ1-1, with a tentative D call TRBD1 (5 bases). The source is a female donor with Graves disease. DNA of the CDR3: TGTGCCAGCAGCGTTAACAGGAACTTAGAAGCTTTCTTT. This sequence encodes CASSVNRNLEAFF.